The clone carrying this TCR beta chain was found once. The V segment lost 6 bases and the J segment 6 bases; nucleotides outside the gene matches: 5. The CDR3 consists of 14 residues. Germline CDR1 is MDHEN and CDR2 is SYDVKM. The table came from immunoSEQ multiplex PCR; TCRdb's copy has only in-frame clones and leaves some out. The data show 90,000 to 100,000 clones, around 85% seen once. This sample stems from a study of blood T cell repertoires in COVID-19. The sequencing sample was made of peripheral blood. The chain couples TRBV28 to TRBJ1-6; TRBD1 aligns across 7 bases. This clonotype was obtained from a man between 60 and 75 years old with acute or convalescent COVID-19. CDR3 coding DNA: TGTGCCAGCAGCGCCGGGACAGCTAATTCACCCCTCCACTTT. Translation: CASSAGTANSPLHF.